A selection of T cell receptor beta chains follows, all from one sample in a study of CD8 T cells in ankylosing spondylitis. TCRdb reanalysed the 5' RACE reads using MiXCR and keeps one entry per CDR3 protein. This sample carries 25,000 to 35,000 distinct CDR3 sequences, about 6.8% of them seen once, and the ten largest clones take more than 9%. Sequencing used blood, either unsorted or a sorted T cell fraction (not recorded which). Receptor source: a male donor with ankylosing spondylitis or in good health (not recorded which). CDR3s leave out the opening cysteine and the closing phenylalanine or tryptophan. D genes are given only for firm matches. The size field is filled for only some rows; it gives once, few, many or a size class.

>TRBV3-1|many|TRBJ2-7|.
ASSSGLNSYEQY
>TRBV24-1|many|TRBJ1-6|TRBD1
ATSDLIPKKPGQNSPLH
>TRBV21-1|.|TRBJ2-7|.
ASSNLGTGSYEQY
>TRBV10-3|many|TRBJ1-3|.
AISDPGKTGNTIY
>TRBV6-6|many|TRBJ1-1|.
ASSWSGGTEAF
>TRBV20-1|many|TRBJ1-1|.
SAESRHTENTEAF
>TRBV5-1|many|TRBJ1-3|TRBD1
ASSSAGGQGDTIY
>TRBV12-5|.|TRBJ2-7|TRBD1
ASGLWAGTGVVEQY
>TRBV14|many|TRBJ1-4|.
ASSQVSAFGNEKLF
>TRBV6-5|many|TRBJ2-7|.
ASSYSIPPAEY